This T cell receptor (beta chain) was found in a study of shared clonotypes between healthy human individuals. The study, taken as a whole, reports: Clonotype sharing among donors was thought likely to change with sequencing depth. Roughly 5% of naive CD4 clonotypes were shared across a few donors.

V lost 1 base and J 9 bases, leaving 13 bases between the germline ends. CDR1 and CDR2 (germline): MGHRA, YSYEKL. This CDR3 contains 14 residues. In the naive CD8 group, cells lacked CD45RO and were positively selected for CCR7, so terminally differentiated effector memory CD45RA+ cells were left out. The assay ran at deep level. Data came from immunoSEQ multiplex PCR; TCRdb stores just in-frame clones and leaves some out. In the table there are hundreds of thousands of clones, about 95% of which are singletons. A remark on this clone: Its antigen is unknown.

The chain links TRBV4-1 to TRBJ2-1, with D perhaps matching TRBD2 (5 bases). The receptor comes from a woman aged 25 to 39 in good health. Sequenced sample: naive CD8+ T cells sorted from blood. The CDR3 loop reads CASSQAPGGGEQFF. The CDR3 region has the DNA TGCGCCAGCAGCCAAGCACCCGGAGGCGGTGAGCAGTTCTTC.